The 10 T cell receptor beta chains presented below share a single source sample, sequenced in a study of Ad26.COV2.S vaccination and SARS-CoV-2 variants. Treatment reported: approximately 18 received Ad26.COV2.S at low or high dose, single or two shots; 5 received placebo; per-sample allocation not given. Samples were taken on day 63 after the first vaccine or placebo injection. Using immunoSEQ multiplex PCR, the repertoire was profiled, and TCRdb retains in-frame clones only, with some absent. Among about 370,000 clones, 80% to 90% were seen once, and the ten largest hold 3.5%. The sample here was peripheral blood, taken in a trial of Ad26.COV2.S vaccine versus placebo. Receptor source: a person aged 18-65 years who received the Ad26.COV2.S COVID-19 vaccine or a placebo.

The chain couples TRBV6-2 or TRBV6-3 to TRBJ2-1; D is possibly TRBD2 (5 bases). CDR3 length equals 19 residues. V lost 0 bases and J lost 0, with 18 bases in between. CDR1 is MNHEY, CDR2 SVGEGT, per germline. The CDR3 nucleotides are TGTGCCAGCAGTTACTCCGCGCCCTCGGGGTCGAGCTCCTACAATGAGCAGTTCTTC. Protein product: CASSYSAPSGSSSYNEQFF.

CDR3 residues: CASNGGEGPNLVYEQYF. The CDR3 region has the DNA TGTGCCAGCAACGGGGGGGAAGGGCCTAACTTGGTCTACGAGCAGTACTTC. This chain links TRBV6-4 with TRBJ2-7; the match to TRBD2 covers 8 bases. Germline V gives CDR1 MRHNA, CDR2 SNTAGT. The CDR3 has 17 amino acids. J was trimmed by 3 bases and V by 7 bases; bases with no gene match: 17.

As regards this clone: The junction departs from germline at one end; a sequencing error may be responsible. V usage is TRBV6-6 and J usage is TRBJ1-5; D gene ambiguous. CDR1 and CDR2 (germline): MNHNY, SVGAGI (reference sequence). This CDR3 has 14 amino acids. CDR3 loop: CASSYVISNQLQHF. CDR3 sequence (DNA): TGTGCCAGCAGTTACGTGATTAGCAATCAGCTCCAGCATTTT.

This chain uses TRBV2 with TRBJ2-3; TRBD2 agrees at 12 bases. V lost 3 bases and J lost 3; bases outside the gene matches: 10. This CDR3 has 18 residues. CDR1 and CDR2 (germline): SNHLY, FYNNEI. The CDR3, as DNA: TGTGCCAGCAGTGATGCCGCTAGCGGGGGGGACGCAACAGATACGCAGTATTTT. Protein sequence: CASSDAASGGDATDTQYF.

V is TRBV6-5 and J is TRBJ1-5; D unresolved. CDR3 length: 15 residues. Trimming pared 5 bases from V and 3 bases from J, leaving 14 bases between. Per the germline V gene, CDR1 is MNHEY and CDR2 is SVGAGI. The CDR3 sequence is CASSPVGAFNQPQHF. Here the CDR3 DNA reads TGTGCCAGCAGTCCGGTGGGAGCGTTCAATCAGCCCCAGCATTTT.

The gene calls are TRBV4-1 and TRBJ1-4; TRBD1 is a possible D gene (6 bases). The CDR3 length is 14 residues. Germline assignment: CDR1 MGHRA and CDR2 YSYEKL. Trimming took off 8 bases at V and 8 bases at J, with 18 bases between the two ends. CDR3 coding DNA: TGCGCCAGCCAATCGGGAGGGGGGCGAGAAAAACTGTTTTTT. It codes for CASQSGGGREKLFF.

The rearrangement links TRBV25-1 to TRBJ2-3; D not resolved. CDR1 is MGHDK and CDR2 is SYGVNS in the germline V gene. This CDR3 contains 16 residues. V lost 3 bases and J 0 bases, leaving 13 bases between the germline ends. The DNA for the CDR3 is TGTGCCAGCAGTGACCGACTGCCGGAGAGCACAGATACGCAGTATTTT. Its translation is CASSDRLPESTDTQYF. Variable domain in full (rest from reference TRBV25-1 and TRBJ2-3): EADIYQTPRYLVIGTGKKITLECSQTMGHDKMYWYQQDPGMELHLIHYSYGVNSTEKGDLSSESTVSRIRTEHFPLTLESARPSHTSQYLCASSDRLPESTDTQYFGPGTRLTVL.

The CDR3 spells CASSFTGQLNGYTF. CDR3 bases: TGTGCCAGCAGTTTCACGGGACAGTTGAACGGCTACACCTTC. The chain links TRBV27 to TRBJ1-2; TRBD1 matches at 7 bases. Germline values: CDR1 MNHEY, CDR2 SMNVEV (reference sequence). CDR3 length: 14 residues. The junction had 9 bases not matched to a gene; V was cut back by 3 bases and J by 8 bases.

This sequence joins TRBV5-6 and TRBJ1-1; no clear D. V was shortened by 0 bases and J by 7 bases, with 4 bases between the two germline ends. The CDR3 has 11 amino acids. The germline gives CDR1 SGHDT, CDR2 YYEEEE. CDR3 DNA: TGTGCCAGCAGCTTGGCCCGTGAAGCTTTCTTT. This gives the protein CASSLAREAFF.

The rearrangement links TRBV19 to TRBJ2-5, with a weak D call TRBD1 (5 bases). V shed 4 bases and J shed 5 bases, with 14 bases lying between them. This CDR3 comprises 14 residues. The germline V gene has CDR1 LNHDA and CDR2 SQIVND (reference sequence). CDR3 in amino acids: CASSTARAVETQYF. Written as DNA, the CDR3 is TGTGCCAGTAGTACGGCCAGGGCTGTGGAGACCCAGTACTTC.